What follows are 16 T cell receptor beta chains derived from one specimen sequenced in a study of PD-L1 blockade in urothelial cancer. Assay used: immunoSEQ multiplex PCR; TCRdb lists only in-frame clones, some missing. The data show about 45,000 clones, around 82% seen once. The time point was: peripheral blood 6 weeks after treatment start. The sample was PBMCs, taken around atezolizumab (anti-PD-L1) treatment. These receptors originate from a man aged 60 to 69 with urothelial cancer.

CDR3 residues: CASSESPGQNSPLHF. CDR3 nucleotides: TGTGCCAGCAGTGAATCTCCGGGACAAAATTCACCCCTCCACTTT. The genes are TRBV6-1 and TRBJ1-6, with D possibly matching TRBD1 (6 bases). The CDR3 is 15 amino acids. Trimming removed 2 bases at V and 7 bases at J, with 12 bases between. Germline CDR1 is MNHNS and CDR2 is SASEGT.

The chain employs TRBV7-6 and TRBJ2-2; TRBD2 matches 7 bases. CDR3 length: 13 residues. In germline, CDR1 is SGHVS, CDR2 FNYEAQ. V was clipped by 8 bases and J by 5 bases; unmatched bases: 5. CDR3 protein: CASSWGGTGELFF. The CDR3 DNA is TGTGCCAGCTCATGGGGGGGGACCGGGGAGCTGTTTTTT.

V usage is TRBV19 and J usage is TRBJ2-1; 8 positions agree with TRBD2. Per germline, CDR1 LNHDA and CDR2 SQIVND (reference sequence). CDR3 length equals 12 residues. With V trimmed by 7 bases and J by 9 bases, 5 bases remained unmatched. The CDR3 here is CASTGGPGEQFF. As DNA, the CDR3 is TGTGCCAGTACGGGGGGGCCCGGTGAGCAGTTCTTC.

V and J are TRBV18 and TRBJ2-3; 8 nucleotides agree with TRBD2. Germline loops: CDR1 KGHSH, CDR2 LQKENI. The length of the CDR3 is 14 residues. With V trimmed by 6 bases and J by 1 base, 3 bases remained unmatched. The CDR3 loop reads CASSPGGGTDTQYF. In DNA, the CDR3 is TGTGCCAGCTCCCCGGGAGGGGGCACAGATACGCAGTATTTT. The whole variable domain, filled in from reference TRBV18 and TRBJ2-3, reads NAGVMQNPRHLVRRRGQEARLRCSPMKGHSHVYWYRQLPEEGLKFMVYLQKENIIDESGMPKERFSAEFPKEGPSILRIQQVVRGDSAAYFCASSPGGGTDTQYFGPGTRLTVL.

The chain recombines TRBV5-4 with TRBJ2-3, with 13 positions matching TRBD2. This CDR3 contains 17 residues. Per germline, CDR1 SGHNT and CDR2 YYREEE (reference sequence). Trimming cost V 0 bases and J 3 bases; bases outside gene matches: 4. The CDR3 sequence is CASSLGTSGRRTDTQYF. In DNA, the CDR3 is TGTGCCAGCAGCTTGGGGACTAGCGGGAGACGGACAGATACGCAGTATTTT.

The chain employs TRBV5-4 and TRBJ2-3, with D hard to call. The germline gives CDR1 SGHNT, CDR2 YYREEE (reference sequence). Between the trimmed V and J ends, which lost 1 base and 6 bases, there was a span of 9 bases. The CDR3 sequence is 13 residues long. This CDR3 reads CASSLRGVDTQYF. CDR3 nucleotides: TGTGCCAGCAGCTTGAGAGGTGTGGATACGCAGTATTTT.

Only one count was recorded for this clone. V usage is TRBV19 and J usage is TRBJ2-2; TRBD2 is a possible D gene (5 bases). Per germline, CDR1 LNHDA and CDR2 SQIVND (reference sequence). Trimming left V 7 bases short and J 2 bases short, with 8 bases between. The CDR3 covers 13 residues. The CDR3 sequence is CASMEVNTGELFF. As DNA, the CDR3 is TGTGCCAGTATGGAGGTTAACACCGGGGAGCTGTTTTTT.

The chain recombines TRBV29-1 with TRBJ2-2, with TRBD2 identical over 11 bases. This CDR3 contains 14 residues. V lost 7 bases, J lost 6 bases, and 7 bases stayed unmatched. The V gene's germline CDR1 is SQVTM and CDR2 ANQGSEA. CDR3 bases: TGCAGCGCGCAGACTAGCGGGATGGCCGGGGAGCTGTTTTTT. Its protein is CSAQTSGMAGELFF.

V is TRBV5-6 and J is TRBJ1-2; 7 bases agree with TRBD1. The CDR3 covers 15 residues. V lost 1 base to trimming and J lost 4 bases; unmatched junction nucleotides: 7. From germline, CDR1 is SGHDT and CDR2 YYEEEE. CDR3 DNA sequence: TGTGCCAGCAGCTTGAGGCGCGGGACAGTCTATGGCTACACCTTC. Amino acids: CASSLRRGTVYGYTF.

This chain joins TRBV6-1 and TRBJ1-6, with 7 bases lining up with TRBD1. CDR3 size: 15 residues. From germline, CDR1 is MNHNS and CDR2 SASEGT. V lost 2 bases and J lost 7; bases outside the gene matches: 5. In DNA form, the CDR3 reads TGTGCCAGCAGTGAAAAGGGGGCGCGAAATTCACCCCTCCACTTT. Amino acid sequence: CASSEKGARNSPLHF.

The chain employs TRBV4-1 and TRBJ2-1; 10 bases fit TRBD2. Trimming took 3 bases from V and 9 from J; bases not matched to a gene: 8. This CDR3 spans 15 amino acids. The germline gives CDR1 MGHRA, CDR2 YSYEKL. CDR3: CASSQFLAGDIEQFF. The CDR3 DNA follows: TGCGCCAGCAGCCAGTTCCTAGCGGGAGACATTGAGCAGTTCTTC.

The chain links TRBV19 to TRBJ1-1; D is possibly TRBD1 (6 bases). The CDR3 runs 17 residues. Trimming pared 3 bases from V and 1 base from J, leaving 18 bases between. The germline gives CDR1 LNHDA, CDR2 SQIVND (reference sequence). The CDR3 protein is CASSISRGGGPNTEAFF. The CDR3 coding sequence is TGTGCCAGTAGTATCTCCCGGGGCGGGGGCCCGAACACTGAAGCTTTCTTT.

The chain uses TRBV27 and TRBJ2-7, with 12 nucleotides matching TRBD2. The CDR3 spans 15 residues. Trimming at V came to 5 bases and at J to 1 base, leaving 3 bases not matched to a gene. Germline CDR1 MNHEY, CDR2 SMNVEV (reference sequence). The CDR3 DNA reads TGTGCCAGCAGTAGGGGACTAGCGGGTTCCTACGAGCAGTACTTC. This encodes CASSRGLAGSYEQYF.

Ten or more counts support this clone. The chain uses TRBV6-4 and TRBJ1-2; 7 nucleotides agree with TRBD1. Trimming took 0 bases from V and 4 from J; bases not matched to a gene: 8. This CDR3 is 16 amino acids long. CDR1 is MRHNA, CDR2 SNTAGT, per germline. The CDR3 nucleotides are TGTGCCAGCAGTGACTCCACAGGGGAGGCTCTCTATGGCTACACCTTC. Translating it yields CASSDSTGEALYGYTF.

This sequence joins TRBV28 and TRBJ2-5; TRBD2 aligns across 10 bases. Germline V gene lookup returns CDR1 MDHEN and CDR2 SYDVKM. V shed 1 base and J 0 bases; nucleotides not matched to a gene: 5. This CDR3 comprises 17 residues. The CDR3 DNA follows: TGTGCCAGCAGTTTATTGCCTAGCGGGGGTTACCAAGAGACCCAGTACTTC. It is translated as CASSLLPSGGYQETQYF. Supplemented by reference TRBV28 and TRBJ2-5, the full variable domain reads DVKVTQSSRYLVKRTGEKVFLECVQDMDHENMFWYRQDPGLGLRLIYFSYDVKMKEKGDIPEGYSVSREKKERFSLILESASTNQTSMYLCASSLLPSGGYQETQYFGPGTRLLVL.

This chain connects TRBV5-5 to TRBJ2-3; the match to TRBD2 covers 7 bases. The CDR3 length is 16 residues. The J segment lost 0 bases and the V segment lost 4 bases, leaving 8 bases of the junction unmatched. In germline, CDR1 is SGHKS, CDR2 YYEKEE (reference sequence). The CDR3 sequence: CASSPGGGTSTDTQYF. The CDR3 nucleotides are TGTGCCAGCAGCCCTGGGGGGGGAACCAGCACAGATACGCAGTATTTT. Drawing the rest from reference TRBV5-5 and TRBJ2-3, the complete variable domain is DAGVTQSPTHLIKTRGQQVTLRCSPISGHKSVSWYQQVLGQGPQFIFQYYEKEERGRGNFPDRFSARQFPNYSSELNVNALLLGDSALYLCASSPGGGTSTDTQYFGPGTRLTVL.